This TCR beta chain is drawn from a study of T cells in localized non-small cell lung cancer. General observations from the study: Researchers found a median about 53 of the top 100 tumor clones in adjacent lung. Uninvolved adjacent lung, not tumor, had the highest T cell clonality.

In regard to this clone: The antigen is unknown.

CDR3 length: 14 amino acids. V shed 6 bases and J 5 bases; nucleotides not matched to a gene: 6. CDR1 is SNHLY and CDR2 is FYNNEI in the germline V gene. The protocol was immunoSEQ multiplex PCR, while the TCRdb copy is restricted to in-frame clones and leaves out a portion. Of around 40,000 clones listed, 85% to 90% were seen once; the top ten hold over 2.5%. This chain joins TRBV2 and TRBJ1-2; 10 bases fit TRBD1. This material consisted of peripheral blood, taken before any cancer treatment. This clonotype was obtained from a female donor aged 60 or older with stage I squamous cell lung carcinoma. CDR3 DNA: TGTGCCAGCAGCCGACAGGGGGCATATTATGGCTACACCTTC. Its translation: CASSRQGAYYGYTF.